This T cell receptor (beta chain) appears in the sequencing data of a study of T cell responses to AZD1222 COVID-19 vaccine. The repertoire was sequenced with immunoSEQ multiplex PCR; TCRdb's copy has only in-frame clones and lacks some. The table lists about 120,000 clones, 75% to 90% of them singletons. There are 14 residues in the CDR3. Per the germline V gene, CDR1 is MDHEN and CDR2 is SYDVKM. V gave up 4 bases and J gave up 3 bases; unmatched junction bases: 3. Study results and limitations: None of the repertoires were sampled until the peak T cell response had passed. Recipients of AZD1222 seropositive at baseline numbered only 5 to 7. Reportedly, close to half of spike-specific TCRs are directed against unmutated variant regions.

This clone was picked up a small number of times. Its antigen is not identified. The TCR sequence derives from an adult who received the AZD1222 COVID-19 vaccine. The sample was peripheral blood, taken 28 days after the second AZD1222 dose. The rearrangement joins TRBV28 to TRBJ2-7; TRBD1 matches 10 bases. CDR3 coding DNA: TGTGCCAGCAGTTCGACAGGGGGCGGCTACGAGCAGTACTTC. Protein sequence: CASSSTGGGYEQYF.